Each of the 32 T cell receptor beta chains below was sequenced from the same sample in a study of T cell responses to AZD1222 COVID-19 vaccine. Assay: immunoSEQ multiplex PCR; the TCRdb copy retains only in-frame clones and omits some. The sample lists 90,000 to 150,000 clones, approximately 90% occurring once. Sequences were derived from peripheral blood, sampled on day 0 of AZD1222 vaccination. These receptors were collected from an adult in good health.

This chain connects TRBV18 to TRBJ2-7; TRBD1 aligns across 8 bases. Germline V gene data show CDR1 as KGHSH and CDR2 as LQKENI. The CDR3 totals 14 residues. The V segment lost 0 bases and the J segment 6 bases; nucleotides outside the gene matches: 4. The DNA of the CDR3 is TGTGCCAGCTCACCACCGGCCGGGACAGGCGAGCAGTACTTC. This translates into CASSPPAGTGEQYF.

The chain carries TRBV9 and TRBJ1-6; the D is unclear. Per germline, CDR1 SGDLS and CDR2 YYNGEE. The CDR3 is 14 amino acids. Trimming removed 3 bases at V and 9 bases at J, with 13 bases between. The CDR3 reads CASSESDWPSPLHF. In DNA, the CDR3 is TGTGCCAGCAGCGAATCCGACTGGCCTTCACCCCTCCACTTT.

The rearrangement joins TRBV7-3 to TRBJ2-1; the match to TRBD2 covers 7 bases. Germline V gene lookup returns CDR1 SGHTA and CDR2 FQGTGA. The CDR3 spans 15 residues. The ends lost 4 bases at V and 12 bases at J; junction bases unmatched: 15. CDR3 sequence: CASSSYPTSSSPQFF. The DNA of the CDR3 is TGTGCCAGCAGCTCCTATCCGACTAGCTCTTCCCCGCAGTTCTTC.

The gene calls are TRBV4-3 and TRBJ2-5; D remains ambiguous. Germline V gene lookup returns CDR1 LGHNA and CDR2 YSLEER. The CDR3 has 15 residues. V was shortened by 0 bases and J by 7 bases, with 15 bases between the two germline ends. CDR3 nucleotides: TGCGCCAGCAGCCAAGATTCGCTTGGAGTAGGGACCCAGTACTTC. Encoded protein: CASSQDSLGVGTQYF.

The V and J genes are TRBV6-5 and TRBJ2-5; a weak D match, TRBD2 (5 bases). The CDR3 consists of 15 residues. V was clipped by 7 bases and J by 2 bases, with 17 bases between them. Germline V gene sequence: CDR1 MNHEY, CDR2 SVGAGI. The CDR3 sequence is CASTYEGSQQETQYF. CDR3 DNA sequence: TGTGCCAGCACCTACGAGGGCAGCCAACAAGAGACCCAGTACTTC.

The chain has TRBV5-4 and TRBJ2-2, with D possibly TRBD1 on 6 matching bases. The CDR3 consists of 13 residues. The germline V and J ends were trimmed by 7 bases and 1 base, with 8 bases remaining between them. Germline CDR1 and CDR2: SGHNT and YYREEE (reference sequence). The CDR3 sequence is CASLDRNTGELFF. The CDR3 DNA sequence: TGTGCCAGCCTGGACAGGAACACCGGGGAGCTGTTTTTT.

The chain uses TRBV6-2 or TRBV6-3 and TRBJ2-7, with 8 bases fitting TRBD1. V gave up 6 bases and J gave up 0 bases; unmatched junction bases: 4. Germline V gene sequence: CDR1 MNHEY, CDR2 SVGEGT. The CDR3 contains 14 residues. The CDR3 loop is CASSRTGISYEQYF. CDR3 bases: TGTGCCAGCAGCCGGACAGGGATCTCCTACGAGCAGTACTTC.

V gene TRBV10-3 combines with J gene TRBJ1-2; D perhaps matches TRBD1 (5 bases). CDR1 and CDR2 (germline): ENHRY, SYGVKD. V was trimmed by 4 bases and J by 2 bases, leaving 8 bases between them. This CDR3 region has 13 residues. CDR3 region: CAISVDSNYGYTF. The DNA of the CDR3 is TGTGCCATCAGTGTAGACAGCAACTATGGCTACACCTTC.

The J gene is TRBJ1-6, the V gene TRBV6-1; D is uncertain. Trimming removed 1 base from V and 6 bases from J, with 16 bases in between. This CDR3 comprises 17 residues. Germline-derived CDR1 and CDR2 are MNHNS and SASEGT. CDR3 nucleotide sequence: TGTGCCAGCAGTGAAGTAAAGAGAGGGTTGGGTAATTCACCCCTCCACTTT. Protein sequence: CASSEVKRGLGNSPLHF.

The rearrangement joins TRBV5-1 to TRBJ2-1; tentatively, D is TRBD1 (6 bases). Germline CDR1 and CDR2: SGHRS and YFSETQ. The CDR3 has 15 amino acids. V lost 1 base to trimming and J lost 7 bases, with 15 bases between them. CDR3 sequence reads: CASSLTRGADNEQFF. For the CDR3, the DNA is TGCGCCAGCAGCTTGACCAGGGGCGCGGATAATGAGCAGTTCTTC.

The chain combines TRBV2 with TRBJ1-5; maybe TRBD1 (5 bases). Germline lookup yields CDR1 SNHLY and CDR2 FYNNEI. Trimming removed 3 bases at V and 0 bases at J, with 9 bases between. The length of the CDR3 is 15 residues. The CDR3 reads CASSDGGYSNQPQHF. CDR3 nucleotides: TGTGCCAGCAGTGATGGGGGTTATAGCAATCAGCCCCAGCATTTT.

J is TRBJ2-1 and V is TRBV5-1, with 10 bases aligning to TRBD2. Germline V gene sequence: CDR1 SGHRS, CDR2 YFSETQ. J lost 5 bases, V lost 8 bases, and 4 bases had no gene match. The CDR3 runs 13 residues. The CDR3 sequence: CASSGTSDNEQFF. In DNA, the CDR3 is TGCGCCAGTTCCGGGACTAGCGACAATGAGCAGTTCTTC.

The chain joins TRBV9 to TRBJ1-1; no firm D call. This CDR3 is 15 amino acids long. Trimming removed 0 bases at V and 0 bases at J, with 9 bases between. In germline, CDR1 is SGDLS, CDR2 YYNGEE. The CDR3 DNA reads TGTGCCAGCAGCGTAGTCGGCAGTTTGAACACTGAAGCTTTCTTT. Translated: CASSVVGSLNTEAFF.

The chain employs TRBV15 and TRBJ2-5; 7 nucleotides agree with TRBD1. V dropped 3 bases and J dropped 3; count of bases not matched to a gene: 1. The CDR3 runs 13 residues. Germline CDR1 reads LNHNV; CDR2 reads YYDKDF (reference sequence). The CDR3 here is CATSSGTEETQYF. The CDR3 region has the DNA TGTGCCACCAGCAGCGGGACAGAAGAGACCCAGTACTTC.

The chain couples TRBV4-1 to TRBJ1-1; unclear D gene. V was shortened by 1 base and J by 4 bases, with 13 bases between the two germline ends. Germline V lookup: CDR1 MGHRA, CDR2 YSYEKL. The CDR3 is 15 residues long. The CDR3 is CASSQVDSGFTEAFF. The CDR3 DNA reads TGCGCCAGCAGCCAAGTGGATAGCGGTTTCACTGAAGCTTTCTTT.

The chain has TRBV19 and TRBJ1-2; perhaps TRBD1 as D (5 bases). The V gene lost 5 bases and the J gene lost 6 bases, with 7 bases spanning the gap. This CDR3 is 11 amino acids long. Germline lookup yields CDR1 LNHDA and CDR2 SQIVND (reference sequence). CDR3 nucleotide sequence: TGTGCCAGTAGTTTAGGGGATGGCTACACCTTC. Protein product: CASSLGDGYTF.

The chain links TRBV5-4 to TRBJ2-5; 11 positions agree with TRBD2. Germline assignment: CDR1 SGHNT and CDR2 YYREEE (reference sequence). The CDR3 loop spans 18 amino acids. Unmatched junction bases numbered 10, after V lost 0 bases and J lost 3 bases. CDR3 DNA sequence: TGTGCCAGCAGCTTGGGCCCCCCCCTAGCGGGGGGCGAAGAGACCCAGTACTTC. Translated: CASSLGPPLAGGEETQYF.

This chain joins TRBV4-3 and TRBJ1-2; 9 bases are a match to TRBD1. V gave up 3 bases and J gave up 2 bases; unmatched junction bases: 4. Germline V lookup: CDR1 LGHNA, CDR2 YSLEER. This CDR3 region has 15 residues. The CDR3 DNA sequence: TGCGCCAGCAGCCAGGACAGGGGCTGGAACTATGGCTACACCTTC. This translates into CASSQDRGWNYGYTF.

This chain uses TRBV4-1 with TRBJ1-2; tentatively, D is TRBD1 (5 bases). The CDR3 extends over 15 amino acids. V shed 5 bases and J shed 2 bases, with 15 bases lying between them. Per germline, CDR1 MGHRA and CDR2 YSYEKL. The CDR3, as DNA: TGCGCCAGCAGCAACCGAAGGAGACAGAACTATGGCTACACCTTC. Amino acid sequence: CASSNRRRQNYGYTF.

The V and J genes are TRBV5-4 and TRBJ1-2; unclear D gene. The V gene lost 5 bases and the J gene lost 4 bases, with 15 bases spanning the gap. The germline V gene encodes CDR1 SGHNT and CDR2 YYREEE (reference sequence). The CDR3 extends over 14 amino acids. The CDR3 nucleotides read TGTGCCAGCAGTCAGCCAGCGCGCCCCTATGGCTACACCTTC. It translates to CASSQPARPYGYTF. The entire variable domain, with the rest obtained from reference TRBV5-4 and TRBJ1-2, is as follows: ETGVTQSPTHLIKTRGQQVTLRCSSQSGHNTVSWYQQALGQGPQFIFQYYREEENGRGNFPPRFSGLQFPNYSSELNVNALELDDSALYLCASSQPARPYGYTFGSGTRLTVV.

This rearrangement joins TRBV5-1 to TRBJ2-1, with D hard to call. The length of the CDR3 is 13 residues. In germline, CDR1 is SGHRS, CDR2 YFSETQ. The V end was cut by 7 bases, the J end by 7 bases, with 15 bases between. The CDR3 loop reads CASRTGDRNEQFF. CDR3 nucleotides: TGCGCCAGCCGCACTGGGGATCGGAATGAGCAGTTCTTC.

V and J are TRBV6-5 and TRBJ2-5, with TRBD1 matching over 7 bases. Germline V gene lookup returns CDR1 MNHEY and CDR2 SVGAGI. Trimming removed 5 bases from V and 2 bases from J; junction bases left unmatched: 5. CDR3 length: 14 residues. CDR3: CASSQLGQQETQYF. The DNA of the CDR3 is TGTGCCAGCAGTCAGTTGGGACAGCAAGAGACCCAGTACTTC.

The chain recombines TRBV11-2 with TRBJ1-2, with D tentatively TRBD1 (5 bases). Trimming stripped 5 bases from V and 2 bases from J, with 21 bases between. Germline CDR1 and CDR2: SGHAT and FQNNGV. CDR3 length equals 17 residues. CDR3 coding DNA: TGTGCCAGCAGCCATAGAGGGGCAGGAAATTTCAACTATGGCTACACCTTC. This sequence encodes CASSHRGAGNFNYGYTF.

The chain couples TRBV24-1 to TRBJ2-7; the match to TRBD1 covers 7 bases. Unmatched junction bases numbered 1, after V lost 1 base and J lost 5 bases. This CDR3 region has 13 residues. The germline CDR1 and CDR2 sequences are KGHDR and SFDVKD. CDR3 sequence (DNA): TGTGCCACCAGTGATTTAGGGGGCCACGAGCAGTACTTC. Protein: CATSDLGGHEQYF.

V and J are TRBV7-9 and TRBJ2-7, with TRBD1 matching 7 bases. The CDR3 is 12 residues long. Germline CDR1 and CDR2: SEHNR and FQNEAQ (reference sequence). Germline trimming cut 3 bases from V and 6 bases from J; bases unmatched to any gene: 2. CDR3 sequence (DNA): TGTGCCAGCAGCTTCGCAGGGGGCGAGCAGTACTTC. As protein: CASSFAGGEQYF.

This clone has only a few counts. The V and J genes are TRBV18 and TRBJ2-7; TRBD1 might be the D (7 bases). Germline-derived CDR1 and CDR2 are KGHSH and LQKENI. Trimming took off 5 bases at V and 3 bases at J, with 14 bases between the two ends. This CDR3 contains 14 residues. The CDR3 sequence is CASSVGQGGYEQYF. The CDR3, as DNA: TGTGCCAGCTCAGTAGGGCAGGGGGGCTACGAGCAGTACTTC.

CDR3 DNA: TGTGCCAGTGAAAGATCCGGGACGTACTATGGCTACACCTTC. Encoded protein: CASERSGTYYGYTF. V gene TRBV19 combines with J gene TRBJ1-2, with D possibly TRBD1 on 5 matching bases. V dropped 8 bases and J dropped 3 bases, with 16 bases sitting between them. This CDR3 region has 14 residues. From germline, CDR1 is LNHDA and CDR2 SQIVND (reference sequence).

The chain links TRBV3-1 (or the pseudogene TRBV3-2) to TRBJ1-1, with D perhaps TRBD1 (5 bases). The CDR3 is 14 residues long. Between the trimmed V and J ends, which lost 1 base and 0 bases, there was a span of 6 bases. CDR1 is LGHDT and CDR2 is YNNKEL in the germline V gene (reference sequence). The CDR3 DNA reads TGTGCCAGCAGCCAAGGGGGCTTGAACACTGAAGCTTTCTTT. Protein: CASSQGGLNTEAFF.

The chain combines TRBV5-1 with TRBJ2-5, with D tentatively TRBD1 or TRBD2 (5 bases each). Germline CDR1 reads SGHRS; CDR2 reads YFSETQ. The CDR3 spans 15 residues. The V end was cut by 4 bases, the J end by 2 bases, with 15 bases between. The CDR3, as DNA: TGCGCCAGCAGCCTAGCCTCGGGGCGACAAGAGACCCAGTACTTC. Encoded protein: CASSLASGRQETQYF.

This chain connects TRBV5-1 to TRBJ2-1, with 8 nucleotides matching TRBD2. Trimming took 3 bases from V and 6 from J; bases not matched to a gene: 2. The CDR3 totals 13 residues. The V gene's germline CDR1 is SGHRS and CDR2 YFSETQ. The CDR3 loop reads CASSYTSGNEQFF. The DNA for the CDR3 is TGCGCCAGCAGCTATACTAGCGGCAATGAGCAGTTCTTC.

The chain carries TRBV27 and TRBJ2-5; 7 nucleotides match TRBD1. From germline, CDR1 is MNHEY and CDR2 SMNVEV (reference sequence). There are 14 residues in the CDR3. V lost 5 bases to trimming and J lost 0 bases; unmatched junction nucleotides: 3. This CDR3 is CASSPGQYQETQYF. DNA for the CDR3: TGTGCCAGCAGTCCGGGACAGTACCAAGAGACCCAGTACTTC.

The rearrangement uses TRBV7-3 and TRBJ1-1, with D uncertain. V lost 9 bases and J 3 bases, leaving 14 bases between the germline ends. Germline CDR1 reads SGHTA; CDR2 reads FQGTGA. This CDR3 is 13 amino acids long. The CDR3 loop reads CARTTFQDTEAFF. The CDR3, as DNA: TGTGCCAGGACGACGTTTCAGGACACTGAAGCTTTCTTT.